Following are 13 T cell receptor beta chains from one sample sequenced in a study of T cell changes during pregnancy in multiple sclerosis. Assay: immunoSEQ multiplex PCR; the TCRdb copy retains only in-frame clones and omits some. The table records 37,000 or so clones, about nine tenths of them present only once. The material was CD4+ T cells from peripheral blood mononuclear cells, obtained before pregnancy. These receptors originate from a female donor with multiple sclerosis, enrolled in a pregnancy study.

The chain links TRBV28 to TRBJ2-7; TRBD2 matches 7 bases. V dropped 4 bases and J dropped 5; count of bases not matched to a gene: 11. Germline loops: CDR1 MDHEN, CDR2 SYDVKM. CDR3 length equals 15 residues. The CDR3 spells CASSSSKSSGDEQYF. Here the CDR3 DNA reads TGTGCCAGCAGTTCCTCCAAATCTAGCGGCGACGAGCAGTACTTC.

V gene TRBV21-1 combines with J gene TRBJ2-1; the D segment call TRBD2 is taken from the table without a DNA check. TRBV21-1 is a pseudogene segment. The CDR3 totals 14 residues. The CDR3 DNA follows: TGTGCCAGCAGCAAAGAGGGTAGCGGGAGGGAGCAGTTCTTC. Its translation: CASSKEGSGREQFF.

This chain connects TRBV28 to TRBJ2-3; weak D call: TRBD2 (5 bases). The CDR3 length is 12 residues. V lost 7 bases, J lost 7 bases, and 12 bases lay in between. Germline V gene lookup returns CDR1 MDHEN and CDR2 SYDVKM. The CDR3 is CASKLEGNTQYF. CDR3 nucleotides: TGTGCCAGCAAACTTGAGGGCAATACGCAGTATTTT.

The rearrangement uses TRBV25-1 and TRBJ2-5, with 9 positions matching TRBD1. The germline V gene has CDR1 MGHDK and CDR2 SYGVNS. The CDR3 runs to 15 residues. J lost 5 bases, V lost 1 base, and 5 bases had no gene match. This CDR3 reads CASSESGTGRETQYF. DNA for the CDR3: TGTGCCAGCAGTGAATCGGGGACAGGGAGGGAGACCCAGTACTTC.

The gene calls are TRBV5-4 and TRBJ1-4; D is undetermined. There are 15 residues in the CDR3. Looked up from germline, CDR1 is SGHNT and CDR2 is YYREEE (reference sequence). Trimming shortened V by 0 bases and J by 4 bases, and 10 bases separated the two germline ends. The DNA of the CDR3 is TGTGCCAGCAGCTTGGGATCGGGGTTTAATGAAAAACTGTTTTTT. Residues: CASSLGSGFNEKLFF.

The V call is TRBV13, the J call TRBJ2-7, with 12 bases aligning to TRBD1. With 5 bases clipped from V and 5 bases from J, the junction kept 13 bases outside the gene matches. Germline V gene sequence: CDR1 PRHDT, CDR2 FYEKMQ (reference sequence). The CDR3 spans 17 residues. The CDR3 coding sequence is TGTGCCAGCAGCGGAAGAGATACCGGGACAGGGGGCCACGAGCAGTACTTC. Residues: CASSGRDTGTGGHEQYF.

This rearrangement joins TRBV5-6 to TRBJ1-2, with 7 bases lining up with TRBD1. The trim removed 4 bases at V and 4 bases at J, leaving 10 bases unmatched. This CDR3 contains 15 residues. Germline CDR1 and CDR2: SGHDT and YYEEEE. CDR3 protein: CASSPRGPLPYGYTF. Here the CDR3 DNA reads TGTGCCAGCAGCCCTAGGGGGCCCTTACCCTATGGCTACACCTTC.

This chain connects TRBV7-9 to TRBJ2-1; 10 nucleotides line up with TRBD2. The CDR3 sequence is 15 residues long. J was trimmed by 8 bases and V by 1 base; bases with no gene match: 5. Germline V gene lookup returns CDR1 SEHNR and CDR2 FQNEAQ (reference sequence). CDR3 residues: CASSLGLLAGYEQFF. Written as DNA, the CDR3 is TGTGCCAGCAGCTTAGGTCTACTAGCGGGATATGAGCAGTTCTTC.

The V and J genes are TRBV28 and TRBJ1-1; D remains unclear. The CDR3 has 13 residues. The germline V gene encodes CDR1 MDHEN and CDR2 SYDVKM. The V gene lost 3 bases and the J gene lost 8 bases, with 13 bases spanning the gap. The CDR3 nucleotides are TGTGCCAGCAGTTTCCTCCGGACGGGAGAAGCTTTCTTT. Encoded protein: CASSFLRTGEAFF.

This clone has just one count. V gene TRBV19 combines with J gene TRBJ2-3; maybe TRBD1 (5 bases). This CDR3 region has 15 residues. With 7 bases removed from V and 2 bases from J, the gap between germline ends came to 16 bases. Germline values: CDR1 LNHDA, CDR2 SQIVND (reference sequence). This chain's CDR3 is CASIPSPGNTDTQYF. As DNA, the CDR3 is TGTGCCAGTATCCCGAGCCCAGGGAACACAGATACGCAGTATTTT.

V is TRBV7-9 and J is TRBJ2-1; TRBD2 matches 11 bases. Germline CDR1 and CDR2: SEHNR and FQNEAQ (reference sequence). With V trimmed by 5 bases and J by 7 bases, 10 bases remained unmatched. The CDR3 extends over 16 amino acids. The CDR3 is CASSTHSGRAPNEQFF. CDR3 nucleotide sequence: TGTGCCAGCAGCACACATAGCGGGAGGGCCCCAAATGAGCAGTTCTTC. The variable domain in full, with the rest retrieved from reference TRBV7-9 and TRBJ2-1, is DTGVSQNPRHKITKRGQNVTFRCDPISEHNRLYWYRQTLGQGPEFLTYFQNEAQLEKSRLLSDRFSAERPKGSFSTLEIQRTEQGDSAMYLCASSTHSGRAPNEQFFGPGTRLTVL.

This clone occurred once. The gene calls are TRBV30 and TRBJ1-1; D may be TRBD1 (6 bases). V was cut by 0 bases and J by 4 bases, with 12 bases left in between. In germline, CDR1 is GTSNPN, CDR2 SVGIG (reference sequence). This CDR3 has 14 residues. In nucleotides, the CDR3 is TGTGCCTGGAGTGTAGGGGGGGCGAGCACTGAAGCTTTCTTT. Amino acid sequence: CAWSVGGASTEAFF.

The gene calls are TRBV2 and TRBJ2-2; 8 nucleotides align to TRBD2. The CDR3 loop spans 13 amino acids. The V gene end was trimmed by 6 bases and the J gene end by 6 bases; junction bases not matched to a gene: 3. CDR1 is SNHLY, CDR2 FYNNEI, per germline. The CDR3 loop reads CASSGTSPGELFF. CDR3 in DNA: TGTGCCAGCAGCGGGACTAGTCCCGGGGAGCTGTTTTTT.